One sample yielded the 2 T cell receptor beta chains listed below, sequenced in a study of blood T cell repertoires in COVID-19. TCRdb keeps only in-frame clones here, not all; method: immunoSEQ multiplex PCR. The sample holds 55,000 to 75,000 clones; around 83% are singletons and the top ten take just under 6.5%. The sequenced sample was peripheral blood. The receptors derive from a human donor in a cohort sampled during active COVID-19.

The chain carries TRBV5-1 and TRBJ1-1; unclear D gene. The CDR3 is made up of 14 amino acids. The V and J ends lost 2 bases and 3 bases respectively, with 11 bases between them. The germline CDR1 and CDR2 sequences are SGHRS and YFSETQ. CDR3 amino acids: CASSFEGLDTEAFF. DNA for the CDR3: TGCGCCAGCAGCTTCGAGGGCTTGGACACTGAAGCTTTCTTT.

The rearrangement links TRBV4-1 to TRBJ2-1, with 9 bases lining up with TRBD2. The V segment lost 1 base and the J segment 15 bases; nucleotides outside the gene matches: 10. Germline lookup yields CDR1 MGHRA and CDR2 YSYEKL. The CDR3 runs 14 residues. The CDR3 DNA is TGCGCCAGCAGCCAAGCAGTAATGGCGGGAGGGCCGTTCTTC. It yields the protein CASSQAVMAGGPFF.